This T cell receptor (beta chain) was profiled in a study of blood T cell repertoires in COVID-19. Sequenced by immunoSEQ multiplex PCR; TCRdb stores in-frame clones only, minus some. The table records around 70,000 clones, roughly nine tenths of them present only once. The CDR3 is made up of 15 amino acids. The V segment lost 4 bases and the J segment 2 bases; nucleotides outside the gene matches: 7. Germline V gene data show CDR1 as LGHNA and CDR2 as YNFKEQ. The chain links TRBV4-2 to TRBJ1-1, with 7 bases identical to TRBD1. This sequence originates from a man between 45 and 60 years old with acute or convalescent COVID-19. The sequenced sample consisted of peripheral blood. CDR3 sequence (DNA): TGTGCCAGCAGCCCCCCGGGACAGCAAAACACTGAAGCTTTCTTT. This encodes CASSPPGQQNTEAFF.